This T cell receptor beta chain was obtained from a study of T cells in Graves' hyperthyroidism and ophthalmopathy. This CDR3 comprises 14 residues. The V and J ends lost 1 base and 3 bases, in that order; junction bases with no gene match: 2. CDR1 SEHNR and CDR2 FQNEAQ come from the germline V gene (reference sequence). This clonotype showed up just a few times. There were TCR beta CDR3 regions amplified from RNA transcripts. The primer set for the first-round RT-PCR of the TCR CDR3 was HTBI. TCRdb re-called the multiplex PCR reads with MiXCR, one entry per CDR3 protein. The sample holds about 380,000 distinct CDR3 sequences, around a sixth seen once.

The sequencing sample was made of blood. The source of this sequence is a man aged 18 to 35 with Graves' ophthalmopathy. The gene calls are TRBV7-9 and TRBJ2-7, with TRBD2 identical over 8 bases. CDR3 region: CASSLGGTSYEQYF. The CDR3 bases are TGTGCCAGCAGCTTAGGTGGGACTAGCTACGAGCAGTACTTC.